These 5 T cell receptor beta chains share one sample of origin, sequenced in a study of T cell clonotyping in hematopoietic cell transplantation. Profiling relied on immunoSEQ multiplex PCR, and the TCRdb table lists in-frame clones only, not all of them. The sample records about 15,000 clones, about 84% being singletons. Sequenced material: PBMCs, taken 100 days after allogeneic stem cell transplant. These receptors all come from a male patient aged 60-70 years who had an allogeneic stem cell transplant from a related donor, so the T cells may come from the graft donor. Some clones in this sample may be carry-over from other donors' samples.

This chain uses TRBV5-1 with TRBJ2-2; no clear D gene. Between the trimmed V and J ends, which lost 0 bases and 8 bases, there was a span of 8 bases. The V gene's germline CDR1 is SGHRS and CDR2 YFSETQ. CDR3 size: 13 residues. The CDR3: CASSLGFQGELFF. The DNA for the CDR3 is TGCGCCAGCAGCTTGGGTTTCCAGGGGGAGCTGTTTTTT.

The chain links TRBV25-1 to TRBJ1-1; D call uncertain. This CDR3 is built from 17 residues. Germline V CDR1 and CDR2: MGHDK, SYGVNS. V was pared by 1 base and J by 0 bases, with 15 bases between. The CDR3 is CASSESGSYTLNTEAFF. In nucleotides, the CDR3 is TGTGCCAGCAGTGAATCAGGTAGCTACACTTTGAACACTGAAGCTTTCTTT.

The V gene is TRBV25-1, the J gene TRBJ2-3, with TRBD2 matching over 10 bases. Per the germline V gene, CDR1 is MGHDK and CDR2 is SYGVNS. V was pared by 3 bases and J by 10 bases, with 13 bases of the junction left unmatched. The length of the CDR3 is 16 residues. CDR3 nucleotides: TGTGCCAGCAGTGATTATCTAGCGGGGGACCGGGATGCGCAGTATTTT. Translating gives CASSDYLAGDRDAQYF.

The chain has TRBV7-8 and TRBJ1-2, with no clear D. This CDR3 region has 12 residues. Germline V lookup: CDR1 SGHVS, CDR2 FQNEAQ. Trimming removed 5 bases at V and 2 bases at J, with 6 bases between. As DNA, the CDR3 is TGTGCCAGCAGCGACAAGAACTATGGCTACACCTTC. Translated: CASSDKNYGYTF.

The chain combines TRBV6-1 with TRBJ2-7; 9 nucleotides agree with TRBD1. Germline V lookup: CDR1 MNHNS, CDR2 SASEGT. The CDR3 is 14 amino acids. Trimming removed 1 base from V and 3 bases from J; junction bases left unmatched: 1. The CDR3 spells CASSEGQGDYEQYF. CDR3 DNA: TGTGCCAGCAGTGAAGGACAGGGGGACTACGAGCAGTACTTC.